This entry describes one T cell receptor (beta chain). There are 16 residues in the CDR3. CDR1 is SGHNT, CDR2 YYREEE, per germline (reference sequence). The V and J ends lost 4 bases and 0 bases, in that order; junction bases with no gene match: 6. Two consecutive negative NP/OP PCR tests, clearance, or resolved symptoms defined Cohort 3 recovery. Only in-frame clones appear in the TCRdb table, and some are missing; sequencing was by immunoSEQ multiplex PCR. The sample lists 260,000 or so clones, 85% occurring once. This sample was taken from a study of blood T cell repertoires in COVID-19. The wider study: Samples taken during acute and convalescent COVID-19 were collected in the United States, Italy and Spain.

This chain connects TRBV5-4 to TRBJ2-1, with 8 bases fitting TRBD2. This receptor was taken from a woman between 50 and 59 years old who had recovered from COVID-19. Sequences were obtained from PBMCs or T cells enriched from blood (not recorded which). The CDR3, as DNA: TGTGCCAGCAGCAAGGACGGGACTAGCTCCTACAATGAGCAGTTCTTC. Its translation: CASSKDGTSSYNEQFF.